The 32 T cell receptor beta chains below come from one sample, sequenced in a study of long-term antiretroviral therapy in people with HIV (dated by TCRdb to 2021 to 2024). Sequencing of the TRB variable region was done with the immunoSEQ hsTCRB v3.0 assay at survey level resolution. TCRdb took over this immuneACCESS table, retaining in-frame rearrangements with V and J assigned. Such tables are incomplete; in checked studies, under half of the missing clones stem from an unresolved V gene, and the remainder is unexplained. The table for this sample lists roughly 29,000 clones; approximately 95% of them were counted only once. Clones ranked in the top ten supply 3.1% of the sample. Sample: unsorted PBMCs, taken 5.3 years after starting antiretroviral therapy. The receptors stem from a man aged 45-65 years with HIV.

A single count supports this clone. J is TRBJ1-2 and V is TRBV27; D not certain. The CDR3 is 13 amino acids. V was clipped by 2 bases and J by 7 bases, with 11 bases between them. Germline CDR1 is MNHEY and CDR2 is SMNVEV (reference sequence). The CDR3 nucleotides read TGTGCCAGCAGTTTACATGACGGATTTGGCTACACCTTC. Amino acids: CASSLHDGFGYTF.

This rearrangement joins TRBV6-6 to TRBJ1-2; D call uncertain. Trimming took off 5 bases at V and 8 bases at J, with 15 bases between the two ends. Germline lookup yields CDR1 MNHNY and CDR2 SVGAGI (reference sequence). The CDR3 runs to 13 residues. The CDR3 DNA follows: TGTGCCAGCAGTGCCATACCCCAGGAGGGCTACACCTTC. This gives the protein CASSAIPQEGYTF.

The rearrangement joins TRBV4-3 to TRBJ2-6; 9 positions match TRBD1. This CDR3 has 18 amino acids. The V gene's germline CDR1 is LGHNA and CDR2 YSLEER. The V segment lost 0 bases and the J segment 0 bases; nucleotides outside the gene matches: 3. The CDR3: CASSQDTGGASGANVLTF. Here the CDR3 DNA reads TGCGCCAGCAGCCAAGATACAGGGGGCGCCTCTGGGGCCAACGTCCTGACTTTC.

This clone appeared a few times. The chain recombines TRBV19 with TRBJ1-1; D call uncertain. In germline, CDR1 is LNHDA, CDR2 SQIVND (reference sequence). The V end was cut by 5 bases, the J end by 4 bases, with 11 bases between. CDR3 size: 13 residues. The CDR3 protein is CASSSVRGTEAFF. The CDR3 nucleotides read TGTGCCAGTAGTTCCGTCCGGGGCACTGAAGCTTTCTTT.

This chain connects TRBV7-8 to TRBJ1-1, with no clear D. Per the germline V gene, CDR1 is SGHVS and CDR2 is FQNEAQ. This CDR3 region has 12 residues. Trimming took off 6 bases at V and 7 bases at J, with 12 bases between the two ends. CDR3 sequence (DNA): TGTGCCAGCAGTGAGAACAGAGTTGAAGCTTTCTTT. This gives the protein CASSENRVEAFF.

This chain connects TRBV9 to TRBJ2-3, with a possible D match to TRBD2 (6 bases). Trimming shortened V by 4 bases and J by 2 bases, and 17 bases separated the two germline ends. Germline assignment: CDR1 SGDLS and CDR2 YYNGEE. This CDR3 has 16 residues. The CDR3 loop reads CASSRGPGLSTDTQYF. In nucleotides, the CDR3 is TGTGCCAGCAGCCGGGGACCGGGACTCTCCACAGATACGCAGTATTTT.

The V call is TRBV28, the J call TRBJ1-2; 7 bases agree with TRBD1. The junction had 10 bases not matched to a gene; V was cut back by 11 bases and J by 1 base. The CDR3 runs to 14 residues. CDR1 and CDR2 from the germline V gene are MDHEN and SYDVKM. DNA for the CDR3: TGTGCCTCCCAGGAGACAGGGAATAACTATGGCTACACCTTC. Translation gives CASQETGNNYGYTF.

This chain uses TRBV9 with TRBJ2-3; the D is unclear. V lost 0 bases to trimming and J lost 4 bases, with 9 bases between them. There are 14 residues in the CDR3. Germline CDR1 is SGDLS and CDR2 is YYNGEE. CDR3 region: CASSVETGSDTQYF. The CDR3 bases are TGTGCCAGCAGCGTAGAGACTGGATCAGATACGCAGTATTTT. Drawing the rest from reference TRBV9 and TRBJ2-3, the complete variable domain is DSGVTQTPKHLITATGQRVTLRCSPRSGDLSVYWYQQSLDQGLQFLIQYYNGEERAKGNILERFSAQQFPDLHSELNLSSLELGDSALYFCASSVETGSDTQYFGPGTRLTVL.

This chain uses TRBV29-1 with TRBJ1-1; the match to TRBD1 covers 7 bases. V trimming: 7 bases; J trimming: 1 base; junction bases outside the gene matches: 6. The CDR3 is made up of 13 amino acids. Germline V gene lookup returns CDR1 SQVTM and CDR2 ANQGSEA. DNA of the CDR3: TGCAGCGGACGACAGGGCACGAACACTGAAGCTTTCTTT. It encodes CSGRQGTNTEAFF.

The chain uses TRBV4-3 and TRBJ2-4, with TRBD1 as a possible D gene (5 bases). Germline loops: CDR1 LGHNA, CDR2 YSLEER. Deletions cut 0 bases from V and 11 bases from J, with 17 bases between. The CDR3 length is 15 residues. CDR3 DNA sequence: TGCGCCAGCAGCCAAGATTGGGCAGGGATGGCCGTTCAGTACTTC. Its protein is CASSQDWAGMAVQYF.

This chain uses TRBV14 with TRBJ1-5; TRBD1 might be the D (5 bases). V was trimmed by 3 bases and J by 4 bases, leaving 7 bases between them. This CDR3 has 13 residues. Germline CDR1 and CDR2: SGHDN and FVKESK. CDR3 nucleotide sequence: TGTGCCAGCAGCCAGGGACTGAATCAGCCCCAGCATTTT. This translates into CASSQGLNQPQHF.

The chain combines TRBV6-4 with TRBJ1-2; no reliable D call. The CDR3 loop spans 12 amino acids. Looked up from germline, CDR1 is MRHNA and CDR2 is SNTAGT. With 3 bases removed from V and 5 bases from J, the gap between germline ends came to 7 bases. CDR3 DNA sequence: TGTGCCAGCAGTGAAGACGGTTATGGCTACACCTTC. Its translation: CASSEDGYGYTF.

The chain joins TRBV27 to TRBJ2-1, with D hard to call. V lost 0 bases, J lost 0 bases, and 6 bases lay in between. The CDR3 is 15 residues long. CDR1 MNHEY and CDR2 SMNVEV come from the germline V gene (reference sequence). The CDR3 region has the DNA TGTGCCAGCAGTTTATCCCCGAGCTCCTACAATGAGCAGTTCTTC. Translated: CASSLSPSSYNEQFF.

This chain connects TRBV28 to TRBJ1-5; TRBD1 agrees at 9 bases. The ends lost 2 bases at V and 7 bases at J; junction bases unmatched: 9. Germline V gene data show CDR1 as MDHEN and CDR2 as SYDVKM. The CDR3 has 16 amino acids. As DNA, the CDR3 is TGTGCCAGCAGTTTAATTCCGGGACAGGGTCGGCAGCCCCAGCATTTT. Translating it yields CASSLIPGQGRQPQHF.

This sequence joins TRBV7-3 and TRBJ2-7, with a possible D match to TRBD2 (6 bases). The length of the CDR3 is 14 residues. V dropped 6 bases and J dropped 7 bases, with 19 bases sitting between them. Germline CDR1 and CDR2: SGHTA and FQGTGA. CDR3 DNA sequence: TGTGCCAGCAGTCCCGGGACGGGAGCGGAGGAGCAGTACTTC. Its translation is CASSPGTGAEEQYF.

The chain combines TRBV4-3 with TRBJ2-3, with 8 bases identical to TRBD1. Germline trimming cut 4 bases from V and 3 bases from J; bases unmatched to any gene: 3. The CDR3 is 14 residues long. Looked up from germline, CDR1 is LGHNA and CDR2 is YSLEER. The CDR3 coding sequence is TGCGCCAGCAGCCCAGGACAGGGAACAGATACGCAGTATTTT. Its translation is CASSPGQGTDTQYF.

The V gene is TRBV5-1, the J gene TRBJ1-3; no firm D call. Trimming cost V 0 bases and J 4 bases, with 11 bases left between them. CDR3 size: 15 residues. CDR1 SGHRS and CDR2 YFSETQ come from the germline V gene. CDR3 region: CASSLVSGSGNTIYF. CDR3 nucleotide sequence: TGCGCCAGCAGCTTGGTTTCGGGGTCAGGAAACACCATATATTTT.

This sequence joins TRBV4-1 and TRBJ2-2; D remains ambiguous. Trimming removed 3 bases from V and 2 bases from J, with 7 bases in between. Germline CDR1 and CDR2: MGHRA and YSYEKL. The CDR3 sequence is 14 residues long. CDR3 region: CASSHQENTGELFF. The CDR3 region has the DNA TGCGCCAGCAGCCACCAGGAAAACACCGGGGAGCTGTTTTTT.

This rearrangement joins TRBV11-3 to TRBJ2-2, with 7 bases aligning to TRBD1. CDR3 size: 12 residues. Per germline, CDR1 SGHNT and CDR2 YENEEA. The junction had 4 bases not matched to a gene; V was cut back by 8 bases and J by 7 bases. In nucleotides, the CDR3 is TGTGCCAGCGAGGGGGCGTACGGGGAGCTGTTTTTT. Its translation: CASEGAYGELFF.

V usage is TRBV4-1 and J usage is TRBJ2-7; tentatively, D is TRBD2 (5 bases). The CDR3 extends over 13 amino acids. The germline CDR1 and CDR2 sequences are MGHRA and YSYEKL. Trimming shortened V by 1 base and J by 3 bases, and 7 bases separated the two germline ends. CDR3: CASSQGRSYEQYF. For the CDR3, the DNA is TGCGCCAGCAGCCAAGGGAGGAGCTACGAGCAGTACTTC.

The V gene is TRBV6-6, the J gene TRBJ1-2; TRBD1 is a possible D gene (6 bases). The CDR3 runs to 14 residues. CDR1 MNHNY and CDR2 SVGAGI come from the germline V gene (reference sequence). V lost 0 bases and J lost 3, with 8 bases in between. CDR3 nucleotides: TGTGCCAGCAGTTACTCGGCAGGGGACTATGGCTACACCTTC. It is translated as CASSYSAGDYGYTF.

The chain joins TRBV5-5 to TRBJ1-3; D is perhaps TRBD1 (5 bases). Trimming removed 3 bases from V and 0 bases from J, with 16 bases in between. The CDR3 has 17 amino acids. Germline loops: CDR1 SGHKS, CDR2 YYEKEE (reference sequence). The CDR3 DNA sequence: TGTGCCAGCAGCTACCCCGACAGTTACCTCTCTGGAAACACCATATATTTT. The encoded protein is CASSYPDSYLSGNTIYF.

CDR3 loop: CASSHPQGAGYGYTF. The CDR3 bases are TGCGCCAGCAGCCACCCACAGGGGGCTGGCTATGGCTACACCTTC. The rearrangement joins TRBV4-1 to TRBJ1-2; TRBD1 aligns across 9 bases. The CDR3 is made up of 15 amino acids. With V trimmed by 3 bases and J by 4 bases, 6 bases remained unmatched. Germline values: CDR1 MGHRA, CDR2 YSYEKL.

The chain couples TRBV11-2 to TRBJ2-2; 8 nucleotides agree with TRBD2. Germline-derived CDR1 and CDR2 are SGHAT and FQNNGV. V lost 1 base and J lost 7; bases outside the gene matches: 5. The CDR3 is 15 residues long. The CDR3 nucleotides read TGTGCCAGCAGCTTAGGTAGCGGGGTTGGCGGGGAGCTGTTTTTT. Protein: CASSLGSGVGGELFF.

This chain connects TRBV19 to TRBJ2-6; 9 bases agree with TRBD2. The length of the CDR3 is 16 residues. J gave up 0 bases and V 10 bases, and 7 bases lay outside the gene matches. Germline loops: CDR1 LNHDA, CDR2 SQIVND (reference sequence). Here the CDR3 reads CATSLAGLSGANVLTF. Written as DNA, the CDR3 is TGTGCCACGTCCCTAGCGGGGCTCTCTGGGGCCAACGTCCTGACTTTC.

A remark on this clone: This CDR3 is also generated by other DNA sequences in the sample. The J gene is TRBJ2-1, the V gene TRBV9, with TRBD1 as a possible D gene (6 bases). V lost 3 bases to trimming and J lost 4 bases, with 14 bases between them. The CDR3 totals 15 residues. Germline V gene data show CDR1 as SGDLS and CDR2 as YYNGEE. CDR3 DNA sequence: TGTGCCAGCAGCGCCCAGGGGAATTCATACAATGAGCAGTTCTTC. Translating gives CASSAQGNSYNEQFF.

This rearrangement joins TRBV5-1 to TRBJ1-5; TRBD1 matches 9 bases. J gave up 1 base and V 4 bases, and 6 bases lay outside the gene matches. CDR1 is SGHRS and CDR2 is YFSETQ in the germline V gene. The CDR3 contains 16 residues. This chain's CDR3 is CASSDGTGQSNQPQHF. CDR3 DNA sequence: TGCGCCAGCAGCGACGGGACAGGGCAGAGCAATCAGCCCCAGCATTTT.

The chain carries TRBV6-1 and TRBJ1-2, with 7 bases that match TRBD1. The germline gives CDR1 MNHNS, CDR2 SASEGT. Trimming removed 5 bases from V and 4 bases from J; junction bases left unmatched: 10. This CDR3 region has 15 residues. DNA of the CDR3: TGTGCCAGCAGTCTAACGACAGGGAGTAGCTATGGCTACACCTTC. Translation gives CASSLTTGSSYGYTF.

The chain is built from TRBV27 and TRBJ1-2; TRBD1 aligns across 8 bases. CDR3 length: 14 residues. V gave up 7 bases and J gave up 4 bases; unmatched junction bases: 8. Germline CDR1 is MNHEY and CDR2 is SMNVEV (reference sequence). This CDR3 reads CASNTADRAYGYTF. In DNA form, the CDR3 reads TGTGCCAGCAACACCGCGGACAGGGCCTATGGCTACACCTTC.

CDR3 sequence reads: CASSARNTEAFF. CDR3 DNA sequence: TGTGCCAGCAGTGCCAGGAACACTGAAGCTTTCTTT. This chain connects TRBV6-1 to TRBJ1-1; D unclear. The V end lost 4 bases, the J end lost 1 base, and 4 bases lay between the germline ends. CDR1 and CDR2 from the germline V gene are MNHNS and SASEGT. The CDR3 consists of 12 residues.

This chain joins TRBV5-1 and TRBJ2-7; the match to TRBD1 covers 8 bases. CDR3 length equals 15 residues. V shed 4 bases and J 5 bases; nucleotides not matched to a gene: 11. CDR1 and CDR2 (germline): SGHRS, YFSETQ. The CDR3 sequence: CASSDGQGYSDEQYF. CDR3 nucleotides: TGCGCCAGCAGCGACGGACAGGGATATTCGGACGAGCAGTACTTC.

The chain is built from TRBV4-3 and TRBJ2-6; no definite D call. The CDR3 covers 16 residues. Trimming shortened V by 0 bases and J by 4 bases, and 10 bases separated the two germline ends. Germline V lookup: CDR1 LGHNA, CDR2 YSLEER. The CDR3 coding sequence is TGCGCCAGCAGCCAAGACAGGATGGGAGGGGCCAACGTCCTGACTTTC. Translation: CASSQDRMGGANVLTF.